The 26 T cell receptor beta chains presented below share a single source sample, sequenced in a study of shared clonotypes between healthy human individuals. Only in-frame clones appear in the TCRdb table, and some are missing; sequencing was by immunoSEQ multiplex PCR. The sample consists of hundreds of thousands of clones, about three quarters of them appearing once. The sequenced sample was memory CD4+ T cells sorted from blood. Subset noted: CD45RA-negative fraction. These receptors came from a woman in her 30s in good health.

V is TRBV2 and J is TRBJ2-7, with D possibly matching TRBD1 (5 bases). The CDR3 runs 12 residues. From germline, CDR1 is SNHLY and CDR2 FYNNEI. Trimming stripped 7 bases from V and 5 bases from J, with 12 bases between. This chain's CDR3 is CASKGFSNEQYF. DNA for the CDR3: TGTGCCAGCAAGGGGTTTTCCAACGAGCAGTACTTC.

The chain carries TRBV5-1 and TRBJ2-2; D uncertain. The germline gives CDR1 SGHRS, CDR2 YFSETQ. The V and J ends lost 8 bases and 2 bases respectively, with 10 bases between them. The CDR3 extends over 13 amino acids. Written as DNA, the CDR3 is TGCGCCAGTCAGATATCTAACACCGGGGAGCTGTTTTTT. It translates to CASQISNTGELFF.

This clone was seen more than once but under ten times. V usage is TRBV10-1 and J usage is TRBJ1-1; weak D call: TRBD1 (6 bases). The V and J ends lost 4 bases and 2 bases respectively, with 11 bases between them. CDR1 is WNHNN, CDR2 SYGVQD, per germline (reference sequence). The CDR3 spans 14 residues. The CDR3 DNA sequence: TGCGCCAGCAGTGTTAACAGGGTCAACACTGAAGCTTTCTTT. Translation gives CASSVNRVNTEAFF.

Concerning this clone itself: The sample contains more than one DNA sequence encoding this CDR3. CDR3 sequence: CASSQETPPYEQYF. The CDR3 DNA sequence: TGCGCCAGCAGCCAAGAGACACCTCCTTACGAGCAGTACTTC. The chain uses TRBV4-1 and TRBJ2-7; D unclear. In germline, CDR1 is MGHRA, CDR2 YSYEKL. The CDR3 is 14 residues long. V dropped 0 bases and J dropped 4 bases, with 10 bases sitting between them.

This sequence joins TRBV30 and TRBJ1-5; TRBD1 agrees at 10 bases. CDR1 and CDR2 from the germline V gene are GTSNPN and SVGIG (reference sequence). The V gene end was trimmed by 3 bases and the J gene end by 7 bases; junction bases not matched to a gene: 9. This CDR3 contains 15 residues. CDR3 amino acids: CAWSFRTGGGQPQHF. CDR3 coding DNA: TGTGCCTGGAGCTTCCGGACAGGGGGAGGGCAGCCCCAGCATTTT. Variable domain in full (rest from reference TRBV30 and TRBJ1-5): SQTIHQWPATLVQPVGSPLSLECTVEGTSNPNLYWYRQAAGRGLQLLFYSVGIGQISSEVPQNLSASRPQDRQFILSSKKLLLSDSGFYLCAWSFRTGGGQPQHFGDGTRLSIL.

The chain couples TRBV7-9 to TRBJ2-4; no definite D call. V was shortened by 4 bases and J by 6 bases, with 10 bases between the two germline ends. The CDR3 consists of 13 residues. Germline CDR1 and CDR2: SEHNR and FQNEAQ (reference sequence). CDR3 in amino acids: CASSSTAGNIQYF. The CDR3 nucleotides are TGTGCCAGCAGCTCAACTGCTGGAAACATTCAGTACTTC.

CDR3 residues: CASSTPAGAVEQYF. In DNA, the CDR3 is TGTGCCAGCAGCACCCCAGCGGGAGCGGTGGAGCAGTACTTC. This chain uses TRBV28 with TRBJ2-7; 8 positions agree with TRBD2. There are 14 residues in the CDR3. The germline V gene has CDR1 MDHEN and CDR2 SYDVKM. The trim removed 6 bases at V and 7 bases at J, leaving 11 bases unmatched. The variable domain in full, with the rest retrieved from reference TRBV28 and TRBJ2-7, is DVKVTQSSRYLVKRTGEKVFLECVQDMDHENMFWYRQDPGLGLRLIYFSYDVKMKEKGDIPEGYSVSREKKERFSLILESASTNQTSMYLCASSTPAGAVEQYFGPGTRLTVT.

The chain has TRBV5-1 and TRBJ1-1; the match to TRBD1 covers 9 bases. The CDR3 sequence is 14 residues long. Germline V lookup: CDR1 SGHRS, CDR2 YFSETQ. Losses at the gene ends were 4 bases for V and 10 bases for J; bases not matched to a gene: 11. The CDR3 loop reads CASSQTDRGGRAFF. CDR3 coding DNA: TGCGCCAGCAGCCAAACGGACAGGGGAGGCAGAGCTTTCTTT.

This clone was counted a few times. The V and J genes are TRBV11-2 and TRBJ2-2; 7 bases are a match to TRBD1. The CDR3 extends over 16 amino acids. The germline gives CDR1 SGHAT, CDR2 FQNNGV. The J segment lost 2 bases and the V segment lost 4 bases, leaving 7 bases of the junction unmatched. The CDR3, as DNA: TGTGCCAGCAGCTCCCCTACAGGGGTAAACACCGGGGAGCTGTTTTTT. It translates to CASSSPTGVNTGELFF.

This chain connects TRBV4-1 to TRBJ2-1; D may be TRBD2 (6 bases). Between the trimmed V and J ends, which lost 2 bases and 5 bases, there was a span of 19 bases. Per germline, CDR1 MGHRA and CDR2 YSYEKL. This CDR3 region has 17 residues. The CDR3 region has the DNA TGCGCCAGCAGCCAACGGATAATTAGGACTAATAACAATGAGCAGTTCTTC. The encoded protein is CASSQRIIRTNNNEQFF.

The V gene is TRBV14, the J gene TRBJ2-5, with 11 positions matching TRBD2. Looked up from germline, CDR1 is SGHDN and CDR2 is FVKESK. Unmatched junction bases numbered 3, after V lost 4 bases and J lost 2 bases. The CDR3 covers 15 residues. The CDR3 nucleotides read TGTGCCAGCAGCCGACTAGCGGGATCACAAGAGACCCAGTACTTC. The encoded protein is CASSRLAGSQETQYF.

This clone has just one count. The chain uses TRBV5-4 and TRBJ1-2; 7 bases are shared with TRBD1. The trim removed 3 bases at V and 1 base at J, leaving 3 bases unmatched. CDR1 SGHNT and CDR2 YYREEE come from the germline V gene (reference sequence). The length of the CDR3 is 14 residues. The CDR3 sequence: CASSWDSDNYGYTF. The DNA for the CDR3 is TGTGCCAGCAGCTGGGACAGCGATAACTATGGCTACACCTTC.

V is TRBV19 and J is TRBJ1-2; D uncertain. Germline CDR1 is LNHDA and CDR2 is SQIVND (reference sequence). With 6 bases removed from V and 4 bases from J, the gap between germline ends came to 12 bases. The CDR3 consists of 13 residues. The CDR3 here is CASSLRTGYGYTF. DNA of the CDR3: TGTGCCAGTAGCCTACGGACGGGCTATGGCTACACCTTC.

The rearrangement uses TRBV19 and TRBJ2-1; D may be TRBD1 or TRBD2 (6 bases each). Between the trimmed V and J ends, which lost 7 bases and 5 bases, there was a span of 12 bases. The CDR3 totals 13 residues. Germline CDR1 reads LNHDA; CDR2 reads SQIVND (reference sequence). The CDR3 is CASKGEDHNEQFF. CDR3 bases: TGTGCCAGTAAGGGGGAGGACCACAATGAGCAGTTCTTC.

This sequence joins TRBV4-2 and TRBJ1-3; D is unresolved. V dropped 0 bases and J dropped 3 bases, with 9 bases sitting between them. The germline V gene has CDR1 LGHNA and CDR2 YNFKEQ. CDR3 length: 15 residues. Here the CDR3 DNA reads TGTGCCAGCAGCCAAGATCGGGGATTTGGAAACACCATATATTTT. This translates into CASSQDRGFGNTIYF.

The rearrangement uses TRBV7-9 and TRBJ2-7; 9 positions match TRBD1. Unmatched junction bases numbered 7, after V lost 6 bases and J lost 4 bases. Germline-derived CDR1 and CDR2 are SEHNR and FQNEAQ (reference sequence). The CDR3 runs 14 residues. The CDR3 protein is CASRSGTGSYEQYF. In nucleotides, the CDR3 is TGTGCCAGCAGATCCGGGACAGGGAGTTACGAGCAGTACTTC.

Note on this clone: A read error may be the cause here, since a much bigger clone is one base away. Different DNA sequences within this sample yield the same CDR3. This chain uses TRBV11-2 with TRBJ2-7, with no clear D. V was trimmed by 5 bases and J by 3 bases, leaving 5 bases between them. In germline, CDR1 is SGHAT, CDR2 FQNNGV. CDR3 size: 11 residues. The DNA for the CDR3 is TGTGCCAGCAGCCTTCACTACGAGCAGTACTTC. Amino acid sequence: CASSLHYEQYF.

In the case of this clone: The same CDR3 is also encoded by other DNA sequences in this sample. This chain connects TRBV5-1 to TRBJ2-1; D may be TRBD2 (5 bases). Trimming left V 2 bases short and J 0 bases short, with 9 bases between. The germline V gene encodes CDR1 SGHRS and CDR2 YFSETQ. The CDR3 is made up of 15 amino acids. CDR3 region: CASSLAVSSYNEQFF. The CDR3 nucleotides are TGCGCCAGCAGCTTAGCGGTTAGCTCCTACAATGAGCAGTTCTTC.

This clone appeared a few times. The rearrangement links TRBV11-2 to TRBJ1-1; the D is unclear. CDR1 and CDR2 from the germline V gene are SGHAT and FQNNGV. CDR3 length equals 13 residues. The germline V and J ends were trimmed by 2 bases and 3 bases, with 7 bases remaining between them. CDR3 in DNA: TGTGCCAGCAGCTTAAATACGGACACTGAAGCTTTCTTT. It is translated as CASSLNTDTEAFF.

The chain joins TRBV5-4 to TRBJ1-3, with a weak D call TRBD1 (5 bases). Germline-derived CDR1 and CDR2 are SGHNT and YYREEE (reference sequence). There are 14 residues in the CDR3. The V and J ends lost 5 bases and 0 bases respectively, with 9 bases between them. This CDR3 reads CASRQDFSGNTIYF. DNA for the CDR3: TGTGCCAGCAGACAGGACTTCTCTGGAAACACCATATATTTT.

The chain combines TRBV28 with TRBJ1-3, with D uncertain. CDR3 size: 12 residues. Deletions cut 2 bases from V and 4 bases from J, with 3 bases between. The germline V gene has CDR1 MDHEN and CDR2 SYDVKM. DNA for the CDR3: TGTGCCAGCAGTTTAAAGGGAAACACCATATATTTT. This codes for CASSLKGNTIYF.

The CDR3 reads CASSRREGAKNIQYF. Here the CDR3 DNA reads TGTGCCAGCAGCCGACGGGAGGGGGCCAAAAACATTCAGTACTTC. The chain combines TRBV7-7 with TRBJ2-4; 8 nucleotides line up with TRBD2. The CDR3 is 15 residues long. With V trimmed by 5 bases and J by 1 base, 4 bases remained unmatched. Germline CDR1 reads SSHAT; CDR2 reads FNYEAQ (reference sequence).

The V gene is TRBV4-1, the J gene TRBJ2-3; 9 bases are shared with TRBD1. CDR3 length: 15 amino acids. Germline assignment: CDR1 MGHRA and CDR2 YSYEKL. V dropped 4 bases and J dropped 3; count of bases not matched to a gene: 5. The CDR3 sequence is CASSRGQGLTDTQYF. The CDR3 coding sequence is TGCGCCAGCAGCCGAGGACAGGGGTTGACAGATACGCAGTATTTT.

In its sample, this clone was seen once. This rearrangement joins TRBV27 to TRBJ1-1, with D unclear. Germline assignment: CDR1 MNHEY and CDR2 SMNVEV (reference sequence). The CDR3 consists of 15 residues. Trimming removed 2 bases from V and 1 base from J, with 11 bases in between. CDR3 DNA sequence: TGTGCCAGCAGTTTAGGTAGTCAGACGAACACTGAAGCTTTCTTT. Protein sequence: CASSLGSQTNTEAFF.

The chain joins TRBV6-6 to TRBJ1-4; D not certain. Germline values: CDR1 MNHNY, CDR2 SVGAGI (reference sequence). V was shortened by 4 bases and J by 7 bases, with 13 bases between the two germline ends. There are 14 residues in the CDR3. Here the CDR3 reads CASSLGPRTEKLFF. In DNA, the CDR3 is TGTGCCAGCAGTTTAGGCCCCCGGACTGAAAAACTGTTTTTT.

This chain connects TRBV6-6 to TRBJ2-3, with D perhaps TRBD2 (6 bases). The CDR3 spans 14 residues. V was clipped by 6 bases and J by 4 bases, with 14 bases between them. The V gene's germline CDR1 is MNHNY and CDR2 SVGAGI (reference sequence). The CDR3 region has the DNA TGTGCCAGCAGCTATAGGGAGGCCCCAGATACGCAGTATTTT. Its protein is CASSYREAPDTQYF.